This T cell receptor (beta chain) was identified during a study of cytomegalovirus exposure and HLA in healthy donors (dated by TCRdb to about 2017). Study-wide context: An earlier analysis of 587 of the donors reported 250 to 350 Gb of sequence data and some 100 million unique TCR beta sequences from about 200 million T cells. An early release that covered roughly 600 HLA-typed donors contained approximately 300 gigabases of sequencing data and around 80 million unique TCR sequences. Of the 300 to 500 genotyped donors, 65% to 90% were placed in the genetic ancestry cluster associated with self-reported Caucasian donors. The study was designed to test whether signatures of past pathogen exposure could be identified by cataloging public T cell receptors. The study used immunosequencing to profile the T cell repertoires of 600 to 850 subjects and linked those repertoires to cytomegalovirus serostatus. In addition to the first cohort of roughly 700 subjects, a separate validation cohort of 120 different subjects was used. To predict cytomegalovirus infection status, the study brought together high-throughput TCR immunosequencing, statistical association of individual TCRs with disease status, and machine learning. A later analysis re-analyzed previously published TCR beta repertoires from 666 donors and added high-resolution HLA genotyping to study TCR occurrence patterns. The later analysis used no new phenotypic data to find candidate immune exposures, relying instead on TCR beta sequences and their occurrence across donors. An earlier analysis of about 620 of the donors applied high-throughput TCR beta sequencing to assess whether each TCR beta V gene segment acted as functional or pseudogenic. Donor age, sex, ethnicity and CMV serostatus were compiled together with the repertoire data. In a later genetic analysis, genome-wide SNP genotypes for about 55% of the roughly 670 donors were used, and that subset was treated as a discovery cohort. Every discovery cohort repertoire had been produced on one sequencing platform. Both class I and class II loci were covered by HLA typing, at four-digit resolution. The number of donors typed differed by locus, with 629-630 for A, B, C, DRB1 and DQB1, more than 500 for DQA1, over 600 for DPA1, and some 450 for DPB1. Five DR-DQ haplotypes were treated as single units for association and clustering because of strong linkage in the cohort. Across 300 to 400 genotyped donors of the cohort, an average of approximately 200,000 unique TCR beta nucleotide sequences per donor were sequenced, and roughly 18% of those sequences were non-productive. Paper-wide results and their limitations: Because HLA typing was missing for some donors at each locus, association tests included only the typed subset. The only immune exposure information available for the cohort was CMV serostatus. Most TCR sequences were observed very rarely across donors, whereas some public TCRs were present in many individuals. The authors suggested that the approach could potentially be generalized to other disease states and immunological phenotypes. In an earlier analysis of over 550 of the donors, most TCR beta V segments were observed in productive rearrangements about 87% or about 30% of the time, broadly matching IMGT annotations. Roughly uniform sequencing depth across donors was assumed in presence/absence analyses, although this assumption may not hold. The classifier was reported to diagnose cytomegalovirus status with high specificity and sensitivity in both the original and validation cohorts. Most CMV-associated TCR beta chains appeared to be HLA-restricted in a later analysis, and the HLA associations seemed to be driven largely by CMV exposure. In a later analysis, HLA-associated TCR beta chains showed more clonal expansion and lower generation probabilities than non-associated chains that were equally common. A few of the identified cytomegalovirus-associated TCR beta chains were confirmed in vitro to be specific for cytomegalovirus antigens. A later analysis associated about 16,000 TCR beta sequences with specific HLA alleles at a false discovery rate of 0.05. Correlated functional status among segregating V segments might reflect linkage disequilibrium, but an unknown experimental factor could not be ruled out. In a later genetic analysis, fewer N-insertions in productive TCRs were reported among donors in an Asian-associated ancestry cluster than the roughly 700-donor mean. Some IMGT-functional V segments, including TRBV6-2 and TRBV6-3, could not be told apart with the 87-base-pair reads, so those segments were excluded. A further reported finding was that TCR beta sequences accurately predicted the HLA-A and HLA-B alleles for most subjects in the first cohort. A group of highly shared sequence variants was considered likely to be a technical artifact of the sequencing pipeline. Assigning TCR associations to individual alleles was difficult when HLA alleles, especially DR and DQ, strongly co-occurred. According to a later analysis, TCR association rates differed among HLA loci, with DRB1 alleles showing the most associated TCRs and HLA-C alleles showing the fewest. About 17 rarely observed V segments, including chromosome 9 orphons, were excluded from the earlier analysis of about 600 of the donors because counts were too low. In the study, 150 to 200 TCR beta chains were listed as associated with cytomegalovirus. V-gene and J-gene trimming of TCR beta chains was associated with a missense DCLRE1C variant in a later genetic analysis, and the association was replicated in an independent cohort. In this cohort, only TCR beta chains were sequenced, and detectable features were limited by the absence of alpha or paired-chain data. A later analysis reported that several top co-occurrence clusters appeared linked to parvovirus B19, influenza, CMV and Epstein-Barr virus.

Via the germline V gene (reference sequence), CDR1 is SEHNR and CDR2 FQNEAQ. The CDR3 spans 17 residues, from the cysteine through the phenylalanine. The sequence is cut down to CDR3 DNA, 51 bases in frame from base 1. Compared with germline, V lacks 4 bases and J lacks 5 bases; bases without a gene match: 14. Libraries were made using the immunoSEQ multiplex PCR assay. For the multiplex PCR, a mixture combining 60 forward primers for TCR Vbeta segments and 13 reverse primers for TCR Jbeta segments was used. Amplification of the CDR3 region of rearranged TCR beta genes was performed with a multiplex PCR assay on genomic DNA. The amplified TCR beta libraries were sequenced on the Illumina HiSeq System as 87-base-pair reads. Per the original workflow: In a later analysis, some 80 million unique TCR beta chains were counted across the roughly 700 repertoires, and approximately 11 million of these chains were shared by at least two donors. Raw reads were error-corrected and collapsed into unique sequences with a nearest-neighbor algorithm that merged closely related sequences to remove PCR and sequencing errors. Alignment of CDR3 sequences to IMGT reference sequences was used to assign V, D and J gene segments. For a sequence to be retained, a match of at least six nucleotides was required to both a V gene segment and a J gene segment. Rearrangements were called productive when the CDR3 lacked stop codons and stayed in frame with V and J; all others were non-productive. Following IMGT convention, CDR3 was defined as the stretch from the second conserved V-encoded cysteine up to the conserved J-encoded phenylalanine. The earlier analysis of roughly 590 of the donors excluded sequences that lacked an unambiguous match to a single V gene segment. In an earlier analysis of about 590 of the donors, a V segment was called functional when productive rearrangements were above 56.7%, and segregating when the standard deviation between donors exceeded 5%. To diagnose cytomegalovirus status from the catalog of TCR beta chain sequences, a statistical classification framework was built. In a later analysis, V and J genes were assigned by comparing TCR nucleotide sequences against IMGT/GENE-DB human TR gene sequences. Using the TCRdist pipeline, a later analysis assigned CDR3 sequences along with most-parsimonious VDJ recombination scenarios. In a later analysis, each TCR beta chain was defined by its CDR3 amino acid sequence together with its V-gene family, and reads lacking a unique V-gene family were excluded. A later analysis removed several hundred highly shared, low-generation-probability nucleotide sequences to deal with suspected cross-contamination and a sequencing artifact. In a later analysis, a clonal expansion index for each public chain was calculated from normalized within-repertoire ranks of inferred template counts. In a later analysis, generation probabilities were computed with a VDJ recombination model fitted to out-of-frame rearrangements, and the resulting probabilities were checked against IGoR. A later analysis scored TCR-TCR, TCR-HLA and TCR-CMV co-occurrence with hypergeometric tests, applying a repertoire-size bias correction to TCR pairs. A later analysis estimated false discovery rates by permuting HLA or CMV assignments 20 times. In a later analysis, co-occurring TCRs were grouped using DBSCAN, with TCRdist sequence similarity added in when clustering inside HLA-allele-positive subsets. Co-occurrence clustering excluded repertoires with fewer than 30,000 or more than 120,000 public chains, plus five with anomalous nucleotide sharing. TCRdb mirrors the immuneACCESS table, restricted to in-frame sequences. Some clones are absent from its copies; in checked studies, under half trace to an unresolved V gene, and the reason for the others is unknown. The DNA was the basis for D and trimming; V, J and clone size are from that table. The sample table shows about 140,000 clones, and 70% to 80% are seen once. In total, the top ten clones hold about 1.7% of the sample.

The cohort was made up of 500 to 800 healthy bone marrow donors. At the time of sampling, every cohort member was nominally healthy, though immune exposures that went unrecorded were likely present. The donor tested CMV seronegative and was one of the 352 seronegative cohort members. A peripheral blood sample was collected from each donor, and TCR beta sequencing was performed on peripheral blood mononuclear cells. Genomic DNA extraction from the blood cell samples was performed with the Qiagen DNeasy Blood Extraction Kit. On this clone itself: What this receptor recognizes is not known. Per-nucleotide qualities are absent, and no much larger clonotype sits a single base away.

The chain is assembled from TRBV7-9 and TRBJ1-1; 9 bases in the junction line up with TRBD1. This receptor was identified in a female donor in good health and CMV-seronegative. The sequencing sample was made of PBMCs. The CDR3 in this case is CASSSTGGKYAWTEAFF. The DNA is as follows: TGTGCCAGCAGCTCCACAGGGGGCAAATATGCGTGGACTGAAGCTTTCTTT.